This TCR beta chain originates from a study of T cell repertoires in cytomegalovirus infection (dated by TCRdb to the late 2010s). Some background on the complete study: The peptide stimulations were aimed at well-studied HLA-B-restricted epitopes as well as recently identified HLA-C-restricted CMV epitopes, whose presentation resists viral immunomodulation. The HLA type of each donor mattered for the analysis, because public TCR beta signatures pointed to carriage of CMV infection along with the matching HLA type.

Interpreted using the paper, the treatment or condition label stands for: in vitro stimulation with specific CMV peptide epitopes to enrich CMV-specific T cells. Broad study findings and their caveats: In both this cohort and an independent 352-donor cohort, the cumulative frequency of public TCR beta family members distinguished carriers of CMV infection plus the relevant HLA type. The ex vivo response was dominated by HLA-C-restricted CMV-specific TCR beta clonotypes, which also provided the single most frequent clonotype in two of eight donors.

Trimming removed 8 bases from V and 0 bases from J, leaving 14 bases between the germline ends. Reading from cysteine to phenylalanine, the CDR3 counts 14 amino acids. Just the 42-base CDR3 DNA is kept, in frame starting at base 1. Sequences MNHNS (CDR1) and SASEGT (CDR2) are obtained from the germline V gene. On this clonotype: This receptor's antigen is unknown. Per-nucleotide qualities are absent, and no much larger clonotype sits a single base away.

TCRdb shows the sequencer as Illumina HiSeq 1500. TCRdb passed the public sequencing reads through fastp at Q25 and MiXCR, retaining productive beta sequences. Rows matching on CDR3 protein sequence are summarized as one entry with the most common DNA and genes. The sample contains approximately 390,000 distinct CDR3 sequences, around a third of them found a single time. Jointly, the top ten make up approximately 15% of the sample. The source material was cultured PBMCs, sampled from culture after CMV antigen stimulation. This sequence originates from a human donor in good health (CMV status not recorded). Some clones in this sample may be carry-over from other donors' samples. This chain joins TRBV6-1 to TRBJ2-7; no confident D gene assignment can be made. The DNA sequence is given as TGTGCCAGCCGCAGCCCTTCGAGCTCCTACGAGCAGTACTTC. Protein translation: CASRSPSSSYEQYF.